This T cell receptor beta chain came from a study of blood T cell repertoires in COVID-19. The CDR3 covers 13 residues. Per the germline V gene, CDR1 is MRHNA and CDR2 is SNTAGT. J gave up 12 bases and V 4 bases, and 8 bases lay outside the gene matches. Libraries were prepared by immunoSEQ multiplex PCR; TCRdb keeps only in-frame clonotypes and omits some of them. The repertoire includes about 260,000 clones, around 89% of them detected once, and over 3.5% sits in the top ten. The V and J genes are TRBV6-4 and TRBJ2-5; 10 nucleotides align to TRBD2. Sequencing used peripheral blood. The clonotype originates from a woman aged 40 to 50 with acute or convalescent COVID-19. The CDR3 loop is CASSVSSGGPKYF. In nucleotides, the CDR3 is TGTGCCAGCAGTGTGTCTAGCGGGGGCCCGAAGTACTTC.